The next 20 T cell receptor beta chains were all read from a single sample in a study of blood T cell repertoires in COVID-19. Sequenced by immunoSEQ multiplex PCR; TCRdb stores in-frame clones only, minus some. The top ten hold 6.6% of the sample, which has some 66,000 clones, approximately 80% seen once. The sequenced sample consisted of peripheral blood. These receptors all come from a man aged 55 to 70 with acute or convalescent COVID-19.

The rearrangement joins TRBV2 to TRBJ1-2, with TRBD1 matching 8 bases. CDR1 and CDR2 from the germline V gene are SNHLY and FYNNEI. Trimming at V came to 5 bases and at J to 3 bases, leaving 5 bases not matched to a gene. The CDR3 runs 14 residues. CDR3 nucleotide sequence: TGTGCCAGCAGTTTAGACAGGGGTGACTATGGCTACACCTTC. Translation gives CASSLDRGDYGYTF.

This sequence joins TRBV5-1 and TRBJ2-1, with 14 bases matching TRBD2. From germline, CDR1 is SGHRS and CDR2 YFSETQ. The V gene end was trimmed by 4 bases and the J gene end by 5 bases; junction bases not matched to a gene: 8. This CDR3 is 17 amino acids long. The CDR3 reads CASSDGTSGGPNNEQFF. In DNA form, the CDR3 reads TGCGCCAGCAGCGACGGGACTAGCGGGGGCCCTAACAATGAGCAGTTCTTC.

V usage is TRBV27 and J usage is TRBJ1-5; 8 bases map to TRBD1. This CDR3 has 16 amino acids. J was trimmed by 0 bases and V by 5 bases; bases with no gene match: 6. Germline values: CDR1 MNHEY, CDR2 SMNVEV (reference sequence). This chain's CDR3 is CASSRTGLYSNQPQHF. The CDR3 bases are TGTGCCAGCAGTCGGACAGGGCTATATAGCAATCAGCCCCAGCATTTT.

The DNA of the CDR3 is TGCGCCAGCAGCTTGGCTTTTACCGGACAGGGGGGAGCTTTCTTT. Protein: CASSLAFTGQGGAFF. This rearrangement joins TRBV5-1 to TRBJ1-1; 10 bases line up with TRBD1. CDR1 and CDR2 (germline): SGHRS, YFSETQ. The V segment lost 0 bases and the J segment 10 bases; nucleotides outside the gene matches: 9. This CDR3 is built from 15 residues.

This clone was seen once. The chain links TRBV30 to TRBJ1-1; 8 bases map to TRBD1. The CDR3 sequence is 16 residues long. The germline V gene encodes CDR1 GTSNPN and CDR2 SVGIG (reference sequence). V shed 2 bases and J 2 bases; nucleotides not matched to a gene: 10. The CDR3 protein is CAWSPRTGRVNTEAFF. The CDR3 bases are TGTGCCTGGAGTCCCAGGACAGGGAGGGTCAACACTGAAGCTTTCTTT.

The chain uses TRBV9 and TRBJ2-3, with 9 positions matching TRBD2. The J segment lost 5 bases and the V segment lost 2 bases, leaving 3 bases of the junction unmatched. The CDR3 runs to 14 residues. CDR1 is SGDLS, CDR2 YYNGEE, per germline. The CDR3 bases are TGTGCCAGCAGCGTGGCGGGGGGGCAAGATACGCAGTATTTT. Protein sequence: CASSVAGGQDTQYF.

This chain joins TRBV5-1 and TRBJ1-1, with D tentatively TRBD1 (6 bases). V was trimmed by 4 bases and J by 0 bases, leaving 10 bases between them. This CDR3 comprises 14 residues. Germline CDR1 and CDR2: SGHRS and YFSETQ. This CDR3 reads CASSGGHMNTEAFF. DNA for the CDR3: TGCGCCAGCAGCGGGGGACACATGAACACTGAAGCTTTCTTT.

This clone was counted a single time. The rearrangement links TRBV4-2 to TRBJ1-2; the D gene is possibly TRBD1 (6 bases). V lost 4 bases to trimming and J lost 8 bases, with 20 bases between them. This CDR3 has 15 amino acids. Germline CDR1 LGHNA, CDR2 YNFKEQ. CDR3 amino acids: CASSPKRAGAGGYTF. DNA for the CDR3: TGTGCCAGCAGCCCTAAAAGGGCAGGGGCTGGGGGCTACACCTTC.

The chain uses TRBV7-8 and TRBJ1-6; no clear D. Germline V gene data show CDR1 as SGHVS and CDR2 as FQNEAQ. With 5 bases removed from V and 6 bases from J, the gap between germline ends came to 14 bases. This CDR3 comprises 15 residues. The CDR3, as DNA: TGTGCCAGCAGCAACCGGGTGTCAATTAATTCACCCCTCCACTTT. Translated: CASSNRVSINSPLHF.

The rearrangement uses TRBV6-2 or TRBV6-3 and TRBJ1-2; D is unresolved. Germline CDR1 reads MNHEY; CDR2 reads SVGEGT. The CDR3 consists of 13 residues. Trimming stripped 0 bases from V and 4 bases from J, with 6 bases between. The CDR3 here is CASSYSGSYGYTF. CDR3 DNA sequence: TGTGCCAGCAGTTACTCGGGCAGCTATGGCTACACCTTC.

This sequence joins TRBV7-2 and TRBJ1-2, with D tentatively TRBD1 (6 bases). The length of the CDR3 is 15 residues. Per the germline V gene, CDR1 is SGHTA and CDR2 is FQGNSA. V was trimmed by 5 bases and J by 2 bases, leaving 15 bases between them. CDR3 sequence: CASSPNPTGNYGYTF. In DNA, the CDR3 is TGTGCCAGCAGCCCAAACCCAACAGGGAACTATGGCTACACCTTC.

The rearrangement links TRBV11-2 to TRBJ2-5, with TRBD1 matching 10 bases. V lost 4 bases to trimming and J lost 5 bases; unmatched junction nucleotides: 7. This CDR3 contains 15 residues. Germline V CDR1 and CDR2: SGHAT, FQNNGV. CDR3 sequence reads: CASSYRRQGAETQYF. The CDR3 bases are TGTGCCAGCAGCTACCGGCGACAGGGGGCTGAGACCCAGTACTTC.

The J gene is TRBJ2-7, the V gene TRBV19; maybe TRBD1 (5 bases). Trimming shortened V by 5 bases and J by 2 bases, and 7 bases separated the two germline ends. CDR1 is LNHDA, CDR2 SQIVND, per germline (reference sequence). The CDR3 totals 12 residues. The CDR3 loop reads CASSQGTYEQYF. The CDR3 nucleotides read TGTGCCAGTAGTCAGGGTACCTACGAGCAGTACTTC.

This clone occurred once. The V call is TRBV2, the J call TRBJ1-2; TRBD1 is a possible D gene (5 bases). The germline V and J ends were trimmed by 6 bases and 8 bases, with 16 bases remaining between them. The CDR3 is 13 residues long. Germline V gives CDR1 SNHLY, CDR2 FYNNEI. As DNA, the CDR3 is TGTGCCAGCAGCCCCGGGGGGGGACGCGGCTACACCTTC. It translates to CASSPGGGRGYTF.

This chain links TRBV24-1 with TRBJ1-5; D unresolved. V was pared by 4 bases and J by 7 bases, with 4 bases between. In germline, CDR1 is KGHDR, CDR2 SFDVKD. The CDR3 has 11 residues. The CDR3: CATSEGQPQHF. For the CDR3, the DNA is TGTGCCACCAGTGAGGGCCAGCCCCAGCATTTT.

The chain is built from TRBV19 and TRBJ1-4; D gene ambiguous. This CDR3 is 14 amino acids long. Germline values: CDR1 LNHDA, CDR2 SQIVND (reference sequence). V lost 1 base, J lost 4 bases, and 7 bases lay in between. DNA of the CDR3: TGTGCCAGTAGTATAGGACTGATTAATGAAAAACTGTTTTTT. It translates to CASSIGLINEKLFF.

This clone was observed a few times. This sequence joins TRBV20-1 and TRBJ2-7; D is uncertain. CDR1 DFQATT and CDR2 SNEGSKA come from the germline V gene (reference sequence). CDR3 size: 10 residues. V lost 5 bases and J 4 bases, leaving 6 bases between the germline ends. For the CDR3, the DNA is TGCAGTGCTCAGAATTACGAGCAGTACTTC. Its translation: CSAQNYEQYF.

The chain has TRBV27 and TRBJ2-5; 7 bases line up with TRBD1. The germline gives CDR1 MNHEY, CDR2 SMNVEV (reference sequence). V lost 3 bases and J lost 7; bases outside the gene matches: 5. The CDR3 spans 13 residues. CDR3 loop: CASSLGQGVTQYF. DNA of the CDR3: TGTGCCAGCAGTTTGGGGCAGGGGGTGACCCAGTACTTC.

The J gene is TRBJ1-1, the V gene TRBV12-3 or TRBV12-4; D unresolved. V shed 3 bases and J shed 7 bases, with 9 bases lying between them. This CDR3 region has 12 residues. The CDR3 here is CASSFAGYEAFF. For the CDR3, the DNA is TGTGCCAGCAGTTTTGCGGGGTATGAAGCTTTCTTT.

The V and J genes are TRBV2 and TRBJ2-3, with TRBD2 matching over 7 bases. V lost 8 bases, J lost 3 bases, and 5 bases stayed unmatched. This CDR3 spans 13 amino acids. Germline loops: CDR1 SNHLY, CDR2 FYNNEI. CDR3 in amino acids: CASRTRLTDTQYF. CDR3 sequence (DNA): TGTGCCAGCCGGACTAGATTAACAGATACGCAGTATTTT.